This T cell receptor (beta chain) was retrieved from a study of glioma-infiltrating T cells after dendritic cell vaccination. Profiling relied on immunoSEQ multiplex PCR, and the TCRdb table lists in-frame clones only, not all of them. The sample lists approximately 48,000 clones; about 89% were seen once. As to time point: after dendritic cell vaccination, including at tumor progression/relapse. V shed 1 base and J 2 bases; nucleotides not matched to a gene: 5. CDR3 length: 16 residues. In germline, CDR1 is MNHEY, CDR2 SMNVEV (reference sequence). The chain is built from TRBV27 and TRBJ2-1; 7 bases align to TRBD2. Specimen: blood, collected after dendritic cell vaccination. This TCR was sampled from a human donor with glioblastoma. The CDR3 DNA is TGTGCCAGCAGTTTATACCTAGCGGAAGCCTACAATGAGCAGTTCTTC. Protein: CASSLYLAEAYNEQFF.